Listed here are 9 T cell receptor beta chains from one sample, sequenced in a study of blood T cells in healthy people across ages. Primers used in a second PCR of about 7 to 12 cycles were a sample-barcoded 5' primer and a J-beta primer mix. Each CDR3 protein gets one entry after TCRdb re-called the 5' RACE reads with MiXCR. The sample shows 1.5 million or so distinct CDR3 sequences, 40% to 45% of them seen only once. The specimen sequenced was blood. The receptors come from a young woman in good health.

This clonotype showed up just a few times. The V gene is TRBV12-3 or TRBV12-4, the J gene TRBJ2-3; 9 bases are shared with TRBD2. The CDR3 consists of 15 residues. The trim removed 5 bases at V and 2 bases at J, leaving 5 bases unmatched. The CDR3 sequence: CASSQSGGHTDTQYF. For the CDR3, the DNA is TGTGCCAGCAGTCAAAGCGGGGGGCACACAGATACGCAGTATTTT.

The table lists this clonotype with a few counts. The chain combines TRBV4-3 with TRBJ2-3; D not certain. The germline V gene encodes CDR1 LGHNA and CDR2 YSLEER. The CDR3 loop spans 15 amino acids. Trimming removed 4 bases at V and 1 base at J, with 12 bases between. This CDR3 reads CASSLTHTGTDTQYF. The DNA of the CDR3 is TGCGCCAGCAGCCTAACTCATACGGGCACAGATACGCAGTATTTT.

The chain links TRBV20-1 to TRBJ2-5; D unresolved. CDR3 length equals 16 residues. CDR1 and CDR2 (germline): DFQATT, SNEGSKA (reference sequence). With 3 bases removed from V and 11 bases from J, the gap between germline ends came to 28 bases. CDR3 amino acids: CSASTQALLIDNEQYF. The DNA for the CDR3 is TGCAGTGCTAGTACGCAGGCGCTGTTAATCGACAATGAGCAGTACTTC.

A note on this clonotype: Mismatch with germline at one junction end may stem from a read error. V and J are TRBV9 and TRBJ2-1; a weak D match, TRBD2 (6 bases). The CDR3 totals 16 residues. Per the germline V gene, CDR1 is SGDLS and CDR2 is YYNGEE. The CDR3 protein is CTSSASLSGSYNEQFF. The CDR3 DNA reads as TGTACCAGCAGCGCTTCCCTTAGCGGCTCCTACAATGAGCAGTTCTTC.

The J gene is TRBJ2-2, the V gene TRBV7-2; no firm D call. The length of the CDR3 is 15 residues. In germline, CDR1 is SGHTA, CDR2 FQGNSA. V lost 3 bases and J 1 base, leaving 9 bases between the germline ends. Written as DNA, the CDR3 is TGTGCCAGCAGCTTGGGGTACCGGAACACCGGGGAGCTGTTTTTT. Translation: CASSLGYRNTGELFF.

The chain links TRBV4-3 to TRBJ2-1; TRBD1 aligns across 9 bases. The junction had 4 bases not matched to a gene; V was cut back by 0 bases and J by 4 bases. From germline, CDR1 is LGHNA and CDR2 YSLEER. This CDR3 comprises 16 residues. DNA of the CDR3: TGCGCCAGCAGCCAAGATAGGACAGGGGTTTACAATGAGCAGTTCTTC. This encodes CASSQDRTGVYNEQFF.

The rearrangement uses TRBV2 and TRBJ2-1; no firm D call. V lost 5 bases, J lost 7 bases, and 15 bases lay in between. There are 14 residues in the CDR3. Germline lookup yields CDR1 SNHLY and CDR2 FYNNEI. The CDR3 is CASSQEDPWNEQFF. Written as DNA, the CDR3 is TGTGCCAGCAGTCAAGAAGATCCTTGGAATGAGCAGTTCTTC.

The sample holds a few counts of this clonotype. The rearrangement links TRBV9 to TRBJ2-5, with 7 positions matching TRBD2. The CDR3 is 15 amino acids. The V and J ends lost 1 base and 4 bases, in that order; junction bases with no gene match: 7. Germline CDR1 is SGDLS and CDR2 is YYNGEE. CDR3 nucleotide sequence: TGTGCCAGCAGCGTATTGGGGGGGGTTCCAGAGACCCAGTACTTC. This gives the protein CASSVLGGVPETQYF.

The chain has TRBV4-3 and TRBJ2-5; perhaps TRBD1 as D (5 bases). V was cut by 0 bases and J by 2 bases, with 13 bases left in between. The CDR3 totals 16 residues. The germline V gene has CDR1 LGHNA and CDR2 YSLEER. The CDR3 nucleotides read TGCGCCAGCAGCCAAGAACTCACAGGAAATCAAGAGACCCAGTACTTC. Protein: CASSQELTGNQETQYF.